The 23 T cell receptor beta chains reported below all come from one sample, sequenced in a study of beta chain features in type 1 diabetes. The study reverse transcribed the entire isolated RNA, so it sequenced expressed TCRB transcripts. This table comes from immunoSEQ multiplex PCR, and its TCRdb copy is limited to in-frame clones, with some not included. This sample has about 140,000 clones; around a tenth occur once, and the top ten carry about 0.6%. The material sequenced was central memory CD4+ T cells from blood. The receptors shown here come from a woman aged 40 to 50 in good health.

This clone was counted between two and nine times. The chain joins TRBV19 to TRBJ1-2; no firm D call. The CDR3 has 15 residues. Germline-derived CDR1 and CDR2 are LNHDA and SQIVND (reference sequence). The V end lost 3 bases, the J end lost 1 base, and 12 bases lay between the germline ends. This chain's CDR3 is CASSMRRDLNYGYTF. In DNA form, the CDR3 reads TGTGCCAGTAGTATGAGGCGTGACCTTAACTATGGCTACACCTTC.

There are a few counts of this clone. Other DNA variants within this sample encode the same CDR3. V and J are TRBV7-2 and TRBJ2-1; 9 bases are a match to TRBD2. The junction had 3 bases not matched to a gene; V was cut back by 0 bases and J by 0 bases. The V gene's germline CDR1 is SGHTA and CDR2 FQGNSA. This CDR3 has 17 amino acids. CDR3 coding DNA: TGTGCCAGCAGCTTAGCGATTAGCGGGGGCTCCTACAATGAGCAGTTCTTC. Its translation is CASSLAISGGSYNEQFF.

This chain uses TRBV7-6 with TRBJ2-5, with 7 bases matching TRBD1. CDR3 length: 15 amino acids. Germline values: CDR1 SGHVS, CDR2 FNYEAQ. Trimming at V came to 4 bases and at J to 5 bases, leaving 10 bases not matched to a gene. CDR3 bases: TGTGCCAGCAGCTGGGGTGAGGGGGCGGAGGAGACCCAGTACTTC. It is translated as CASSWGEGAEETQYF.

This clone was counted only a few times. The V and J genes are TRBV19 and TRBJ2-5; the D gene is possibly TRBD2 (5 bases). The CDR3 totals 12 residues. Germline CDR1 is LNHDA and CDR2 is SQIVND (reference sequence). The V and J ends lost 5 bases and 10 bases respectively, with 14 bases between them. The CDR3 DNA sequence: TGTGCCAGTAGTGAGGTGAGAGGGAACCAGTACTTC. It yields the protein CASSEVRGNQYF. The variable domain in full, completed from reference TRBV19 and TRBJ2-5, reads DGGITQSPKYLFRKEGQNVTLSCEQNLNHDAMYWYRQDPGQGLRLIYYSQIVNDFQKGDIAEGYSVSREKKESFPLTVTSAQKNPTAFYLCASSEVRGNQYFGPGTRLLVL.

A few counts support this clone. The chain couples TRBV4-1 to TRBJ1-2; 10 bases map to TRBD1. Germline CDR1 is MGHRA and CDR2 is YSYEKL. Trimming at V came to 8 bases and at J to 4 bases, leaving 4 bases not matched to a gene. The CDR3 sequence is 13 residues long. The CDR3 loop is CASGTGETYGYTF. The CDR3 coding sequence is TGCGCCAGCGGGACAGGGGAAACCTATGGCTACACCTTC.

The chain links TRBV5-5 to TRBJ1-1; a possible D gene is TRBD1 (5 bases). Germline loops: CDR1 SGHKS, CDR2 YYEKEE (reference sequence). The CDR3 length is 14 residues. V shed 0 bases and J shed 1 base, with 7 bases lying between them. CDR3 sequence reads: CASSLEQENTEAFF. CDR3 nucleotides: TGTGCCAGCAGCTTGGAACAGGAGAACACTGAAGCTTTCTTT.

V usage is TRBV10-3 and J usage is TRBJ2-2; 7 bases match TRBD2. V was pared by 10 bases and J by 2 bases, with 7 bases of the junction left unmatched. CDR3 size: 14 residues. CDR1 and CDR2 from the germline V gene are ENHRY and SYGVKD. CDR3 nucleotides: TGTGCCACCTGGGGGGGTGGAAACACCGGGGAGCTGTTTTTT. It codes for CATWGGGNTGELFF.

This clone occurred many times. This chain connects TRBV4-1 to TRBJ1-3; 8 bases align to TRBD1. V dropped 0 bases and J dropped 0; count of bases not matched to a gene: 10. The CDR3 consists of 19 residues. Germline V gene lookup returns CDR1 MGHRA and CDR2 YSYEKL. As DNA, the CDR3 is TGCGCCAGCAGCCAAGACCGCCTGACAGGGGAAGGCTCTGGAAACACCATATATTTT. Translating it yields CASSQDRLTGEGSGNTIYF.

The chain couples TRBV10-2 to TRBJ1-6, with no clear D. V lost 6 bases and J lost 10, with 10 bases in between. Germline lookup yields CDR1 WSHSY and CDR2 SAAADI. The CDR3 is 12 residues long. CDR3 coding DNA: TGCGCCAGCAGGATGGGCGACTCACCCCTCCACTTT. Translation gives CASRMGDSPLHF.

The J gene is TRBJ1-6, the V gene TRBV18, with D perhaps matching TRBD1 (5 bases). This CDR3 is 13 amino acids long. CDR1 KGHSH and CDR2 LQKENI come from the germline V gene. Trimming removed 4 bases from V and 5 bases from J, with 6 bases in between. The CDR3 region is CASSQQDNSPLHF. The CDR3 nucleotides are TGTGCCAGCTCACAACAGGATAATTCACCCCTCCACTTT.

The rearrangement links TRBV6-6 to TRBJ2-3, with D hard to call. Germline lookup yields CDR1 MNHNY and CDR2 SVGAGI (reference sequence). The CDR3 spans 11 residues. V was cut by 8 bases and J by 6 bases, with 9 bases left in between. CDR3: CASLLRDTQYF. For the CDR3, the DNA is TGTGCCAGCCTACTCAGGGATACGCAGTATTTT.

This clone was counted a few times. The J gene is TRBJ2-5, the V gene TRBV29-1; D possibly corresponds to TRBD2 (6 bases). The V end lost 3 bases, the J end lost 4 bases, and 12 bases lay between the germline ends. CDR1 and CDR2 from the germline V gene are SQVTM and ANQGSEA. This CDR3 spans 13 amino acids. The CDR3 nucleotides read TGCAGCGTTGAGGGGGGATTTGGAGAGACCCAGTACTTC. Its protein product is CSVEGGFGETQYF.

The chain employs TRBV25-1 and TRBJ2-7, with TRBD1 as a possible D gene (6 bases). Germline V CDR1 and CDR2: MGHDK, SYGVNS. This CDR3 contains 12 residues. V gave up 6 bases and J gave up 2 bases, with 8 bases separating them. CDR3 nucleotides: TGTGCCAGCAGCCGGACAGCCTACGAGCAGTACTTC. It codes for CASSRTAYEQYF.

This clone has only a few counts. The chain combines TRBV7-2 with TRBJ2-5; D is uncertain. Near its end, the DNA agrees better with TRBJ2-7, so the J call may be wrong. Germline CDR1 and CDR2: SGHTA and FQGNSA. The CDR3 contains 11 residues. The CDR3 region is CASSLAHEQYF. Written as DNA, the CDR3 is TGTGCCAGCAGCTTAGCTCACGAGCAGTACTTC.

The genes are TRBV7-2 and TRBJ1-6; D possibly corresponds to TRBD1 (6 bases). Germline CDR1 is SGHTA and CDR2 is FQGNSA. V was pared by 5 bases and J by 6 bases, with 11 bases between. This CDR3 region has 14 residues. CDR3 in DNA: TGTGCCAGCAGCCCGGACAGTGGTAATTCACCCCTCCACTTT. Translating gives CASSPDSGNSPLHF. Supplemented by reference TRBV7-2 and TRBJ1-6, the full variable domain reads GAGVSQSPSNKVTEKGKDVELRCDPISGHTALYWYRQSLGQGLEFLIYFQGNSAPDKSGLPSDRFSAERTGGSVSTLTIQRTQQEDSAVYLCASSPDSGNSPLHFGNGTRLTVT.

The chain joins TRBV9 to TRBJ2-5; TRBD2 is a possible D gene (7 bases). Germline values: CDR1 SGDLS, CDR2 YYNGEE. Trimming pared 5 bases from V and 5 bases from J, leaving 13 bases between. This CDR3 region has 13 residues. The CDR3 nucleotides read TGTGCCAGCAGGGGGGGGGCAGGGGAGACCCAGTACTTC. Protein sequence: CASRGGAGETQYF.

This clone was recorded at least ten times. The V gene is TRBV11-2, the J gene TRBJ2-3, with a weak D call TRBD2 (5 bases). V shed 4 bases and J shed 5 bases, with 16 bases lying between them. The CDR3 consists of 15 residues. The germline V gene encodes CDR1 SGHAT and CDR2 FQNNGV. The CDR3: CASSSGLARGDTQYF. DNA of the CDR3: TGTGCCAGCAGCTCCGGACTGGCTCGCGGAGATACGCAGTATTTT.

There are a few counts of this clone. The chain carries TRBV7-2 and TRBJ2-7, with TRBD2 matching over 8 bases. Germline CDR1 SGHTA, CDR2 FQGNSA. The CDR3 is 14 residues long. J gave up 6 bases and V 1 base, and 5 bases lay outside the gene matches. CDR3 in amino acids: CASSLGTSRAEQYF. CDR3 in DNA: TGTGCCAGCAGCTTAGGGACTAGCAGGGCCGAGCAGTACTTC.

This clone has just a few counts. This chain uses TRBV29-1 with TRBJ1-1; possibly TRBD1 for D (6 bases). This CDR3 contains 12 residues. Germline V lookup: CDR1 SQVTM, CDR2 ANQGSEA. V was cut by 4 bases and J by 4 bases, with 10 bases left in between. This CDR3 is CSVGYRVTEAFF. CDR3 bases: TGCAGCGTTGGGTACAGGGTCACTGAAGCTTTCTTT.

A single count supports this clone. The CDR3 sequence is CATSRPPGQGNDEQYF. In DNA form, the CDR3 reads TGTGCCACCAGCAGGCCACCGGGACAGGGTAACGACGAGCAGTACTTC. This sequence joins TRBV15 and TRBJ2-7, with TRBD1 matching 9 bases. The CDR3 is made up of 16 amino acids. Germline CDR1 and CDR2: LNHNV and YYDKDF (reference sequence). V gave up 3 bases and J gave up 5 bases; unmatched junction bases: 11.

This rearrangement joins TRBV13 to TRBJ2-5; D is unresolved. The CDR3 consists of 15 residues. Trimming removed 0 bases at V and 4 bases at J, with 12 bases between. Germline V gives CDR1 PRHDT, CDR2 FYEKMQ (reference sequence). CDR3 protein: CASSLGGPQGETQYF. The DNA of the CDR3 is TGTGCCAGCAGCTTAGGGGGCCCCCAAGGAGAGACCCAGTACTTC.

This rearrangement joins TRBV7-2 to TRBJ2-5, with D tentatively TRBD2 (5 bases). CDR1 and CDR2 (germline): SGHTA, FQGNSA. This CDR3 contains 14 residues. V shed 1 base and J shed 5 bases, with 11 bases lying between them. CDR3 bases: TGTGCCAGCAGCTTAGGGACCTGGGAGGAGACCCAGTACTTC. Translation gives CASSLGTWEETQYF. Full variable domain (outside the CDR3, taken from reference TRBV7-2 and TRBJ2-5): GAGVSQSPSNKVTEKGKDVELRCDPISGHTALYWYRQSLGQGLEFLIYFQGNSAPDKSGLPSDRFSAERTGGSVSTLTIQRTQQEDSAVYLCASSLGTWEETQYFGPGTRLLVL.

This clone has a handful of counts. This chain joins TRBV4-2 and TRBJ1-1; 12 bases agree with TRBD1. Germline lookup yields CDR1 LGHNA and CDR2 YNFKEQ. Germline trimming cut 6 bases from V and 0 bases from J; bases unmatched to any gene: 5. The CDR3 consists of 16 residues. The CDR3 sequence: CASSPGTGGLNTEAFF. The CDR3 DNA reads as TGTGCCAGCAGTCCCGGGACAGGGGGCTTGAACACTGAAGCTTTCTTT.